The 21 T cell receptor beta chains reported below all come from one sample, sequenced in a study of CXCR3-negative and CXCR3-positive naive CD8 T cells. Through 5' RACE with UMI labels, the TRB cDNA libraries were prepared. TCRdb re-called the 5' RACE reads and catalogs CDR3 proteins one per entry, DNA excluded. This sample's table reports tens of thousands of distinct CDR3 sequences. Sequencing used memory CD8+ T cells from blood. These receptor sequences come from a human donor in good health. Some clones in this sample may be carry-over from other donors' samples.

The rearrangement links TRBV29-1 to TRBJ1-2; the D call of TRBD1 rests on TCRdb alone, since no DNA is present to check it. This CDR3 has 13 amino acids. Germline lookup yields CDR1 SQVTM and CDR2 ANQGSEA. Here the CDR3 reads CSVPGQANYGYTF.

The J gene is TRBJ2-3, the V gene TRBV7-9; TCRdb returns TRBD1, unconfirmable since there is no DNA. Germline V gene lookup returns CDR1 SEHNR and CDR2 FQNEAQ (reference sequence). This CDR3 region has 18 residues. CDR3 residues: CASSSSDVTGTSTDTQYF.

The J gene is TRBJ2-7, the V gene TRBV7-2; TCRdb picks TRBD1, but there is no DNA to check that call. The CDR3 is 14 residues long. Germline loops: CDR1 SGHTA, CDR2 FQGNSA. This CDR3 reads CASKPAGTNGEQYF.

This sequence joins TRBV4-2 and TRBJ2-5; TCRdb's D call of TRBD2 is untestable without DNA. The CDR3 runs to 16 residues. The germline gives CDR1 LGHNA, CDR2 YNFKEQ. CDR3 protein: CASSQGPLVVQETQYF.

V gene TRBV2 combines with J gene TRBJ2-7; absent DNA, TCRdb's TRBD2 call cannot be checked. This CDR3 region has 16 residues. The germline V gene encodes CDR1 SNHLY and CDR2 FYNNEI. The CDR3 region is CASSVSGGNPSGEQYF.

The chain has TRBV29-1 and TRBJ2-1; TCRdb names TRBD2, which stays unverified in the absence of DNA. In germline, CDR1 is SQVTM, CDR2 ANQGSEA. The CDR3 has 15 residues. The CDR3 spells CSVVSTSGIEDEQFF.

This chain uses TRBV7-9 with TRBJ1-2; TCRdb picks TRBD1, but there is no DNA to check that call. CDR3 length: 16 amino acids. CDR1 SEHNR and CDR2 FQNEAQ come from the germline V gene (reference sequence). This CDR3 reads CASSLIETGQPYGYTF.

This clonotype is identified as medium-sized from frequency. CDR3 loop: CASSLAVGNEQFF. The chain has TRBV7-6 and TRBJ2-1. Germline values: CDR1 SGHVS, CDR2 FNYEAQ. This CDR3 contains 13 residues.

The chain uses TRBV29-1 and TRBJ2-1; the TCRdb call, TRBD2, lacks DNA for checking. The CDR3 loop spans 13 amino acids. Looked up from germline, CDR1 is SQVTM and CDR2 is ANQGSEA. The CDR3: CSVEGGRAGEQFF.

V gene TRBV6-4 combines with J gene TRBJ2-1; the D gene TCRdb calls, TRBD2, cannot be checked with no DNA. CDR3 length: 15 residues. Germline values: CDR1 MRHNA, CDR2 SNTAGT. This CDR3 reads CASGALAGGSNEQFF.

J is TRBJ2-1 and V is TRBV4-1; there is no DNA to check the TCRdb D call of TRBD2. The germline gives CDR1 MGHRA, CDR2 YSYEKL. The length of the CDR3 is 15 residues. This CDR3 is CASSLFSGEYNEQFF.

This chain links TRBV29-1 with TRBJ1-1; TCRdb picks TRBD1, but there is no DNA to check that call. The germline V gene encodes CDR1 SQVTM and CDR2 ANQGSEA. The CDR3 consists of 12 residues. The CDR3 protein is CSVEDQGSEAFF.

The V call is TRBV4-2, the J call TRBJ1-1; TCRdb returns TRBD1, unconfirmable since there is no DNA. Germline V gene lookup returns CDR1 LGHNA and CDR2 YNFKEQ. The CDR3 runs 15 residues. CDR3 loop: CASSQTTGLGTEAFF.

The CDR3 loop is CSVLAGGLGEQFF. The gene calls are TRBV29-1 and TRBJ2-1; TCRdb names TRBD2, which stays unverified in the absence of DNA. The germline V gene has CDR1 SQVTM and CDR2 ANQGSEA. The CDR3 sequence is 13 residues long.

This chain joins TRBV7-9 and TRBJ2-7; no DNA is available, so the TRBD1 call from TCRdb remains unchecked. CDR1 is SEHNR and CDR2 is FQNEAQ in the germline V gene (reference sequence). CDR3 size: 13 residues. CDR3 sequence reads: CASSLAGGYEQYF. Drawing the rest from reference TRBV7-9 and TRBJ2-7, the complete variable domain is DTGVSQNPRHKITKRGQNVTFRCDPISEHNRLYWYRQTLGQGPEFLTYFQNEAQLEKSRLLSDRFSAERPKGSFSTLEIQRTEQGDSAMYLCASSLAGGYEQYFGPGTRLTVT.

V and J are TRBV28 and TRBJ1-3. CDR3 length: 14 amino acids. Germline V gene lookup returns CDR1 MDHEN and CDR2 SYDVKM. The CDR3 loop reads CASIPEFGGNTIYF.

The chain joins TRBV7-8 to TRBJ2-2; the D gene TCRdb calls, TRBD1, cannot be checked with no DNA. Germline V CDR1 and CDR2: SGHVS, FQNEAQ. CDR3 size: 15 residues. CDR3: CASSPHRANTGELFF.

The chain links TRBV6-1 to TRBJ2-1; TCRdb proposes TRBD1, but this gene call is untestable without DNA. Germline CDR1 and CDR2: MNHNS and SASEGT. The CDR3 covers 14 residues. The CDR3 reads CASSEGQGADEQFF.

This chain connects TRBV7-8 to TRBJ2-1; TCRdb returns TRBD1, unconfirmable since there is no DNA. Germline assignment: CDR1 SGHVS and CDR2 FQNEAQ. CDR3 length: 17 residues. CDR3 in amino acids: CASSEPGGGARYNEQFF.

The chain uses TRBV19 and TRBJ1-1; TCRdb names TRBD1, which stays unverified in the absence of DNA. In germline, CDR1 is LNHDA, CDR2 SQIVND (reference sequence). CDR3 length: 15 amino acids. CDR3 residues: CASSMGGSLNTEAFF. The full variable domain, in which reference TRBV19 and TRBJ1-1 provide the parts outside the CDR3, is DGGITQSPKYLFRKEGQNVTLSCEQNLNHDAMYWYRQDPGQGLRLIYYSQIVNDFQKGDIAEGYSVSREKKESFPLTVTSAQKNPTAFYLCASSMGGSLNTEAFFGQGTRLTVV.

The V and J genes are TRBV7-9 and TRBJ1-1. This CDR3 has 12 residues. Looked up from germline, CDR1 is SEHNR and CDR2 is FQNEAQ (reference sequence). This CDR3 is CASTEGMGEAFF.